What follows are 22 T cell receptor beta chains derived from one specimen sequenced in a study of Ad26.COV2.S vaccination and SARS-CoV-2 variants. Treatment defined: around 19 received Ad26.COV2.S at low or high dose, single or two shots; five or six received placebo; per-sample allocation not given. The study sampled participants on day 63 after the first vaccine or placebo injection. Clones were sequenced by immunoSEQ multiplex PCR, and TCRdb holds only the in-frame ones, with some missing. The sample holds about 260,000 clones, roughly 89% seen once. The sample consisted of peripheral blood, taken in a trial of Ad26.COV2.S vaccine versus placebo. The receptors come from a person between 18 and 65 years old who received the Ad26.COV2.S COVID-19 vaccine or a placebo.

The chain employs TRBV6-5 and TRBJ2-7, with D possibly being TRBD2 (6 bases). With 8 bases removed from V and 0 bases from J, the gap between germline ends came to 14 bases. Germline V gene lookup returns CDR1 MNHEY and CDR2 SVGAGI. CDR3 size: 14 residues. For the CDR3, the DNA is TGTGCCAGCGGGAGGCACAGGAGCTCCTACGAGCAGTACGTC. Translating it yields CASGRHRSSYEQYV.

This chain uses TRBV2 with TRBJ2-3; unclear D gene. V was cut by 1 base and J by 2 bases, with 19 bases left in between. This CDR3 has 18 residues. CDR1 is SNHLY, CDR2 FYNNEI, per germline. The CDR3 coding sequence is TGTGCCAGCAGTGAAGGTTCCTCAGTCCGATTTAACACAGATACGCAGTATTTT. Its translation: CASSEGSSVRFNTDTQYF.

This rearrangement joins TRBV4-1 to TRBJ1-2, with 7 positions matching TRBD1. Trimming removed 4 bases from V and 4 bases from J; junction bases left unmatched: 6. This CDR3 contains 14 residues. The germline V gene encodes CDR1 MGHRA and CDR2 YSYEKL. CDR3 sequence reads: CASSPSTGIYGYTF. As DNA, the CDR3 is TGCGCCAGCAGCCCGTCGACAGGGATCTATGGCTACACCTTC.

The V gene is TRBV6-5, the J gene TRBJ2-2, with no clear D. V lost 5 bases to trimming and J lost 5 bases, with 9 bases between them. The CDR3 is made up of 13 amino acids. Germline V gives CDR1 MNHEY, CDR2 SVGAGI. This chain's CDR3 is CASSLKGTGELFF. As DNA, the CDR3 is TGTGCCAGCAGTCTAAAGGGAACCGGGGAGCTGTTTTTT.

V and J are TRBV2 and TRBJ1-1; TRBD1 is a possible D gene (5 bases). The germline V and J ends were trimmed by 3 bases and 5 bases, with 10 bases remaining between them. Germline loops: CDR1 SNHLY, CDR2 FYNNEI. The CDR3 has 13 amino acids. CDR3 nucleotide sequence: TGTGCCAGCAGTGAGAGGGACTTTACTGAAGCTTTCTTT. It codes for CASSERDFTEAFF.

This chain links TRBV5-8 with TRBJ2-3, with TRBD1 matching over 7 bases. CDR1 SGHTS and CDR2 YDEGEE come from the germline V gene. This CDR3 contains 16 residues. V trimming: 2 bases; J trimming: 2 bases; junction bases outside the gene matches: 8. CDR3 in amino acids: CASSFRTGRNTDTQYF. CDR3 coding DNA: TGTGCCAGCAGCTTTAGGACAGGAAGAAACACAGATACGCAGTATTTT.

This rearrangement joins TRBV5-4 to TRBJ2-7, with D perhaps given as TRBD1 or TRBD2 (5 bases each). In germline, CDR1 is SGHNT, CDR2 YYREEE (reference sequence). This CDR3 contains 15 residues. V gave up 3 bases and J gave up 7 bases, with 20 bases separating them. CDR3 DNA sequence: TGTGCCAGCAGCTCACCTCTCCAGGGACGTCAAGAGCAGTACTTC. Protein: CASSSPLQGRQEQYF.

V usage is TRBV30 and J usage is TRBJ1-1; unclear D gene. Germline V gene sequence: CDR1 GTSNPN, CDR2 SVGIG (reference sequence). The CDR3 spans 12 residues. The V end was cut by 4 bases, the J end by 1 base, with 7 bases between. CDR3 nucleotide sequence: TGTGCCTGGAACGGTAGGAACACTGAAGCTTTCTTT. It is translated as CAWNGRNTEAFF.

This sequence joins TRBV27 and TRBJ2-1; D possibly corresponds to TRBD2 (5 bases). Germline V CDR1 and CDR2: MNHEY, SMNVEV (reference sequence). This CDR3 is built from 13 residues. Trimming took off 3 bases at V and 10 bases at J, with 13 bases between the two ends. The CDR3 spells CASSLVPRGEQFF. The CDR3 DNA reads TGTGCCAGCAGTTTGGTTCCCCGCGGGGAGCAGTTCTTC.

The CDR3 loop reads CASSSWDRGDTDTQYF. In DNA form, the CDR3 reads TGTGCCAGCAGCTCCTGGGACAGGGGGGACACAGATACGCAGTATTTT. The chain joins TRBV7-2 to TRBJ2-3; 11 bases line up with TRBD1. V lost 4 bases and J lost 2; bases outside the gene matches: 5. The CDR3 runs 16 residues. Germline CDR1 is SGHTA and CDR2 is FQGNSA.

The chain employs TRBV5-4 and TRBJ1-1; D is uncertain. Trimming left V 4 bases short and J 3 bases short, with 10 bases between. In germline, CDR1 is SGHNT, CDR2 YYREEE (reference sequence). This CDR3 spans 13 amino acids. The CDR3 region is CASSHLDDTEAFF. The CDR3 DNA sequence: TGTGCCAGCAGCCACCTAGACGACACTGAAGCTTTCTTT. Filled out from reference TRBV5-4 and TRBJ1-1, the complete variable domain reads ETGVTQSPTHLIKTRGQQVTLRCSSQSGHNTVSWYQQALGQGPQFIFQYYREEENGRGNFPPRFSGLQFPNYSSELNVNALELDDSALYLCASSHLDDTEAFFGQGTRLTVV.

The DNA of the CDR3 is TGTGCCAGCAGTGAGGTGGGTGGCCCAACAGGGGGAAACTACGAGCAGTACGTC. Residues: CASSEVGGPTGGNYEQYV. This chain links TRBV2 with TRBJ2-7; 8 positions match TRBD1. This CDR3 has 18 residues. Germline V gene data show CDR1 as SNHLY and CDR2 as FYNNEI. V was clipped by 3 bases and J by 3 bases; unmatched bases: 16.

The V gene is TRBV29-1, the J gene TRBJ2-7; D perhaps matches TRBD2 (5 bases). The V and J ends lost 3 bases and 7 bases respectively, with 10 bases between them. This CDR3 region has 11 residues. The germline CDR1 and CDR2 sequences are SQVTM and ANQGSEA. The CDR3 protein is CSVEFQREQYV. In DNA form, the CDR3 reads TGCAGCGTTGAGTTCCAGCGGGAGCAGTACGTC.

The genes are TRBV19 and TRBJ2-2; the D gene is possibly TRBD2 (6 bases). Trimming shortened V by 7 bases and J by 5 bases, and 20 bases separated the two germline ends. The CDR3 sequence is 16 residues long. Germline V gene sequence: CDR1 LNHDA, CDR2 SQIVND (reference sequence). CDR3 nucleotides: TGTGCCAGTACAATATCCGCCCGGACTACGACCGGGGAGCTGTTTTTT. It yields the protein CASTISARTTTGELFF.

The chain recombines TRBV2 with TRBJ2-2, with no clear D. The CDR3 covers 14 residues. The V and J ends lost 7 bases and 6 bases respectively, with 15 bases between them. Germline V CDR1 and CDR2: SNHLY, FYNNEI. CDR3 nucleotides: TGTGCCAGCAAATCGGCAGTTAGGTCCGGGGAGCTGTTTTTT. It encodes CASKSAVRSGELFF.

The chain joins TRBV2 to TRBJ2-7, with D perhaps matching TRBD2 (6 bases). CDR1 and CDR2 (germline): SNHLY, FYNNEI. Trimming took 8 bases from V and 4 from J, leaving 12 bases between them. CDR3 length equals 12 residues. CDR3 coding DNA: TGTGCCAGCGGAGGGTTGCGGTACGAGCAGTACTTC. Translated: CASGGLRYEQYF.

The chain combines TRBV30 with TRBJ2-2, with TRBD2 matching over 8 bases. From germline, CDR1 is GTSNPN and CDR2 SVGIG (reference sequence). The CDR3 loop spans 15 amino acids. The junction had 4 bases not matched to a gene; V was cut back by 4 bases and J by 0 bases. CDR3 region: CAWTGTRANTGELFF. CDR3 coding DNA: TGTGCCTGGACCGGGACTAGGGCGAACACCGGGGAGCTGTTTTTT.

CDR3 bases: TGTGCCAGCAGCACTTGGACGTTGTCGGGAGAGACCCAGTACTTC. Translation gives CASSTWTLSGETQYF. The V and J genes are TRBV21-1 and TRBJ2-5. TRBV21-1 is a documented pseudogene. The CDR3 length is 15 residues.

This clone appeared once. J is TRBJ2-2 and V is TRBV7-3, with TRBD2 identical over 14 bases. V gave up 5 bases and J gave up 4 bases; unmatched junction bases: 9. The CDR3 consists of 18 residues. Germline-derived CDR1 and CDR2 are SGHTA and FQGTGA. The CDR3 here is CASSPNYGLAGGTGELFF. The CDR3 nucleotides are TGTGCCAGCAGCCCTAACTACGGACTAGCGGGGGGCACCGGGGAGCTGTTTTTT. Combining the CDR3 with reference TRBV7-3 and TRBJ2-2 gives the whole variable domain GAGVSQTPSNKVTEKGKYVELRCDPISGHTALYWYRQSLGQGPEFLIYFQGTGAADDSGLPNDRFFAVRPEGSVSTLKIQRTERGDSAVYLCASSPNYGLAGGTGELFFGEGSRLTVL.

This chain links TRBV5-4 with TRBJ1-3, with TRBD1 identical over 7 bases. CDR3 length: 15 residues. The ends lost 4 bases at V and 4 bases at J; junction bases unmatched: 8. Germline CDR1 reads SGHNT; CDR2 reads YYREEE (reference sequence). The CDR3 DNA sequence: TGTGCCAGCAGCCCGGAACAGGGGACAGGAAACACCATATATTTT. It codes for CASSPEQGTGNTIYF.

The chain carries TRBV29-1 and TRBJ1-1, with D uncertain. The germline V and J ends were trimmed by 0 bases and 10 bases, with 12 bases remaining between them. The CDR3 length is 12 residues. Germline lookup yields CDR1 SQVTM and CDR2 ANQGSEA. In nucleotides, the CDR3 is TGCAGCGTTGAAGATCGCCCGGGAGTAGCTTTCTTT. It translates to CSVEDRPGVAFF.

This chain uses TRBV2 with TRBJ1-1; D is uncertain. V was shortened by 11 bases and J by 2 bases, with 6 bases between the two germline ends. Germline assignment: CDR1 SNHLY and CDR2 FYNNEI. The CDR3 has 10 amino acids. CDR3 sequence: CAGRNTEAFF. Here the CDR3 DNA reads TGTGCCGGTCGAAACACTGAAGCTTTCTTT.